This entry lists 23 T cell receptor beta chains sequenced from one sample in a study of CD8+ T cells in alopecia areata. Extracted RNA was reverse transcribed, and the resulting cDNA served as sequencing template. Sequenced by immunoSEQ multiplex PCR; TCRdb stores in-frame clones only, minus some. Of 130,000 or so clones in the sample, 86% were seen once. Stated treatment: oral pan-JAK inhibitor, 5-10 mg twice daily. The sequenced sample was CD8+ T cells sorted from blood, obtained at week 4, from a patient treated with tofacitinib. These receptor sequences come from a human donor with alopecia areata.

The CDR3 here is CSVWTGISNEQYF. DNA of the CDR3: TGCAGCGTGTGGACAGGGATTAGCAACGAGCAGTACTTC. The rearrangement uses TRBV29-1 and TRBJ2-7; 8 bases fit TRBD1. V lost 6 bases and J lost 5; bases outside the gene matches: 9. The CDR3 runs 13 residues. CDR1 and CDR2 from the germline V gene are SQVTM and ANQGSEA.

The chain employs TRBV14 and TRBJ2-1; D gene uncertain. V lost 4 bases to trimming and J lost 7 bases, with 5 bases between them. The CDR3 covers 11 residues. The germline V gene has CDR1 SGHDN and CDR2 FVKESK. The DNA for the CDR3 is TGTGCCAGCAGCCTCCTAAATGAGCAGTTCTTC. Its translation: CASSLLNEQFF.

The chain couples TRBV29-1 to TRBJ2-3; maybe TRBD2 (6 bases). The germline gives CDR1 SQVTM, CDR2 ANQGSEA. The CDR3 covers 14 residues. V lost 7 bases, J lost 4 bases, and 18 bases lay in between. This chain's CDR3 is CSGLPREESDTQYF. The DNA for the CDR3 is TGCAGCGGCCTTCCGAGGGAGGAGTCAGATACGCAGTATTTT.

J is TRBJ2-2 and V is TRBV30, with D possibly being TRBD1 (6 bases). Per germline, CDR1 GTSNPN and CDR2 SVGIG (reference sequence). The V end was cut by 1 base, the J end by 6 bases, with 9 bases between. There are 13 residues in the CDR3. The CDR3 sequence is CAWSATGAGELFF. CDR3 sequence (DNA): TGTGCCTGGAGTGCGACAGGAGCCGGGGAGCTGTTTTTT. Filled out from reference TRBV30 and TRBJ2-2, the complete variable domain reads SQTIHQWPATLVQPVGSPLSLECTVEGTSNPNLYWYRQAAGRGLQLLFYSVGIGQISSEVPQNLSASRPQDRQFILSSKKLLLSDSGFYLCAWSATGAGELFFGEGSRLTVL.

The rearrangement links TRBV5-6 to TRBJ2-7; D may be TRBD1 or TRBD2 (5 bases each). Looked up from germline, CDR1 is SGHDT and CDR2 is YYEEEE. This CDR3 is 12 amino acids long. V lost 6 bases to trimming and J lost 5 bases, with 12 bases between them. CDR3 coding DNA: TGTGCCAGCACCCTTGAGGGGCACGAGCAGTACTTC. Translated, it gives CASTLEGHEQYF.

This clone was picked up one time. Other DNA sequences of this sample code for an identical CDR3. The CDR3 loop is CSVADSYEQYF. CDR3 DNA: TGCAGCGTTGCCGACAGCTACGAGCAGTACTTC. This rearrangement joins TRBV29-1 to TRBJ2-7; D might be TRBD1 (5 bases). Germline-derived CDR1 and CDR2 are SQVTM and ANQGSEA. CDR3 size: 11 residues. Trimming left V 4 bases short and J 3 bases short, with 7 bases between.

The rearrangement joins TRBV6-1 to TRBJ2-7; D is unclear. The germline V gene has CDR1 MNHNS and CDR2 SASEGT. V was shortened by 4 bases and J by 3 bases, with 10 bases between the two germline ends. The CDR3 has 13 residues. The CDR3, as DNA: TGTGCCAGCAGTGCCAGGACCGGCTACGAGCAGTACTTC. Protein sequence: CASSARTGYEQYF.

The genes are TRBV28 and TRBJ2-7, with TRBD2 identical over 7 bases. This CDR3 spans 12 amino acids. V dropped 10 bases and J dropped 5; count of bases not matched to a gene: 8. The V gene's germline CDR1 is MDHEN and CDR2 SYDVKM. The CDR3 protein is CAIKGGAHEQYF. For the CDR3, the DNA is TGTGCCATCAAGGGAGGGGCCCACGAGCAGTACTTC.

The CDR3 loop is CASSQGPGTGYGYTF. CDR3 nucleotides: TGCGCCAGCAGCCAAGGGCCCGGGACAGGCTATGGCTACACCTTC. This chain links TRBV4-1 with TRBJ1-2, with 8 nucleotides matching TRBD1. The CDR3 has 15 residues. Trimming removed 1 base from V and 4 bases from J; junction bases left unmatched: 5. From germline, CDR1 is MGHRA and CDR2 YSYEKL.

This chain uses TRBV2 with TRBJ1-5; tentative D call: TRBD1 (5 bases). Between the trimmed V and J ends, which lost 4 bases and 8 bases, there was a span of 12 bases. The CDR3 length is 13 residues. In germline, CDR1 is SNHLY, CDR2 FYNNEI. CDR3 in amino acids: CASSGEGAEPQHF. CDR3 coding DNA: TGTGCCAGCAGTGGGGAAGGGGCAGAGCCCCAGCATTTT.

The chain uses TRBV29-1 and TRBJ2-4; the D is unclear. Per germline, CDR1 SQVTM and CDR2 ANQGSEA. With 2 bases removed from V and 4 bases from J, the gap between germline ends came to 3 bases. This CDR3 contains 11 residues. CDR3 bases: TGCAGCGTTGAACTGAAAAACATTCAGTACTTC. This sequence encodes CSVELKNIQYF.

The CDR3 sequence is CATSRGRDRGNTEAFF. CDR3 DNA sequence: TGTGCCACCAGCAGGGGCCGGGACAGGGGGAACACTGAAGCTTTCTTT. The chain is built from TRBV15 and TRBJ1-1, with 10 bases aligning to TRBD1. V shed 3 bases and J 1 base; nucleotides not matched to a gene: 5. The germline CDR1 and CDR2 sequences are LNHNV and YYDKDF (reference sequence). The CDR3 contains 16 residues. The whole variable domain, filled in from reference TRBV15 and TRBJ1-1, reads DAMVIQNPRYQVTQFGKPVTLSCSQTLNHNVMYWYQQKSSQAPKLLFHYYDKDFNNEADTPDNFQSRRPNTSFCFLDIRSPGLGDTAMYLCATSRGRDRGNTEAFFGQGTRLTVV.

This sequence joins TRBV4-1 and TRBJ2-1; 10 bases agree with TRBD1. The CDR3 contains 19 residues. V was pared by 1 base and J by 6 bases, with 15 bases of the junction left unmatched. Germline V lookup: CDR1 MGHRA, CDR2 YSYEKL. CDR3 in DNA: TGCGCCAGCAGCCAAGGTGGCTACGATACGGGACAGGGGACCAATGAGCAGTTCTTC. This codes for CASSQGGYDTGQGTNEQFF.

In nucleotides, the CDR3 is TGTGCCAGCACTCCCCCCGAGTCCCGGGACTTCTCAAGCACAGATACGCAGTATTTT. As protein: CASTPPESRDFSSTDTQYF. The chain uses TRBV7-8 and TRBJ2-3, with a tentative D call TRBD2 (6 bases). Per germline, CDR1 SGHVS and CDR2 FQNEAQ. The CDR3 is 19 amino acids. Trimming cost V 7 bases and J 0 bases, with 26 bases left between them.

The V call is TRBV7-9, the J call TRBJ2-7; the D gene is possibly TRBD2 (5 bases). The germline CDR1 and CDR2 sequences are SEHNR and FQNEAQ (reference sequence). The CDR3 runs 12 residues. Trimming cost V 8 bases and J 6 bases, with 14 bases left between them. The DNA for the CDR3 is TGTGCCAGCGAAGGAGGAGGTGGCGAGCAGTACTTC. Protein sequence: CASEGGGGEQYF.

V and J are TRBV6-1 and TRBJ1-2; D unclear. V lost 3 bases to trimming and J lost 7 bases, with 9 bases between them. CDR3 size: 12 residues. Per germline, CDR1 MNHNS and CDR2 SASEGT. The CDR3 reads CASSDSPGGYTF. The CDR3 DNA is TGTGCCAGCAGTGACAGCCCCGGTGGCTACACCTTC.

The V gene is TRBV4-2, the J gene TRBJ1-1; the match to TRBD1 covers 11 bases. Germline-derived CDR1 and CDR2 are LGHNA and YNFKEQ. The V gene end was trimmed by 4 bases and the J gene end by 4 bases; junction bases not matched to a gene: 2. The CDR3 length is 14 residues. This chain's CDR3 is CASSPGTGGTEAFF. The CDR3 region has the DNA TGTGCCAGCAGCCCTGGGACAGGGGGCACTGAAGCTTTCTTT.

The count of this clone is one. The V call is TRBV6-5, the J call TRBJ2-5; D may be TRBD1 (6 bases). The CDR3 length is 15 residues. Germline loops: CDR1 MNHEY, CDR2 SVGAGI. V lost 0 bases and J 1 base, leaving 9 bases between the germline ends. The CDR3 sequence: CASSYSQDSQETQYF. Here the CDR3 DNA reads TGTGCCAGCAGTTACTCGCAGGACAGCCAAGAGACCCAGTACTTC.

The CDR3 loop is CSVEGSGHEQYF. DNA of the CDR3: TGCAGCGTTGAAGGCTCAGGGCATGAGCAGTACTTC. The genes are TRBV29-1 and TRBJ2-7, with D maybe TRBD1 (5 bases). The CDR3 runs 12 residues. V dropped 1 base and J dropped 7 bases, with 11 bases sitting between them. Germline V gene data show CDR1 as SQVTM and CDR2 as ANQGSEA.

Written as DNA, the CDR3 is TGCGCCAGCAGCCAAGATCCGGACAGGGGCCCGACCTACGAGCAGTACTTC. Its protein product is CASSQDPDRGPTYEQYF. The rearrangement links TRBV4-1 to TRBJ2-7, with 9 bases identical to TRBD1. V lost 0 bases to trimming and J lost 2 bases; unmatched junction nucleotides: 8. There are 17 residues in the CDR3. CDR1 and CDR2 from the germline V gene are MGHRA and YSYEKL.

The gene calls are TRBV7-8 and TRBJ2-4; 7 bases are a match to TRBD2. The CDR3 is made up of 15 amino acids. Looked up from germline, CDR1 is SGHVS and CDR2 is FQNEAQ. With 6 bases clipped from V and 10 bases from J, the junction kept 15 bases outside the gene matches. CDR3: CASSLTRAVGGIQYF. CDR3 in DNA: TGTGCCAGCAGTCTCACCCGTGCGGTGGGGGGGATTCAGTACTTC.

V is TRBV27 and J is TRBJ1-1; D is undetermined. V lost 2 bases, J lost 1 base, and 14 bases lay in between. Germline CDR1 reads MNHEY; CDR2 reads SMNVEV (reference sequence). There are 16 residues in the CDR3. In nucleotides, the CDR3 is TGTGCCAGCAGTTTAAAGGCCCTTCAGGAGAACACTGAAGCTTTCTTT. It encodes CASSLKALQENTEAFF.

This clone has just one count. The V and J genes are TRBV27 and TRBJ1-2; 11 nucleotides line up with TRBD1. V shed 5 bases and J 7 bases; nucleotides not matched to a gene: 6. CDR3 size: 14 residues. In germline, CDR1 is MNHEY, CDR2 SMNVEV (reference sequence). CDR3 sequence (DNA): TGTGCCAGCAGTCCAGGGACAGGGGGACTTGGCTACACCTTC. As protein: CASSPGTGGLGYTF.